Listed here are 9 T cell receptor beta chains from one sample, sequenced in a study of lymphopenia after photon versus proton radiotherapy. TCRdb keeps only in-frame clones here, not all; method: immunoSEQ multiplex PCR. The profile shows approximately 170,000 clones, 88% of them singletons. The starting material was peripheral blood, obtained from a patient treated with photon-based radiotherapy. The receptors were gathered from a man aged 50-60 years with gastric cancer.

The chain combines TRBV7-6 with TRBJ2-5; D is possibly TRBD2 (5 bases). V lost 6 bases, J lost 3 bases, and 17 bases lay in between. CDR1 and CDR2 from the germline V gene are SGHVS and FNYEAQ. The CDR3 contains 15 residues. Written as DNA, the CDR3 is TGTGCCAGCAGACCGAGCGGAGACGGGAAAGAGACCCAGTACTTC. Amino acid sequence: CASRPSGDGKETQYF.

This rearrangement joins TRBV28 to TRBJ1-4; 7 bases map to TRBD1. CDR1 MDHEN and CDR2 SYDVKM come from the germline V gene. Trimming took 6 bases from V and 10 from J; bases not matched to a gene: 14. The CDR3 spans 15 residues. The CDR3 DNA follows: TGTGCCAGCAGGCTACTCGGGACAGATAGAGGAAAACTGTTTTTT. This sequence encodes CASRLLGTDRGKLFF.

The V and J genes are TRBV14 and TRBJ2-1, with 10 bases lining up with TRBD1. The CDR3 extends over 15 amino acids. Germline lookup yields CDR1 SGHDN and CDR2 FVKESK. The junction had 6 bases not matched to a gene; V was cut back by 7 bases and J by 3 bases. CDR3: CASNPGQGFYNEQFF. The CDR3 DNA is TGTGCCAGCAATCCGGGACAGGGGTTCTACAATGAGCAGTTCTTC.

This chain uses TRBV18 with TRBJ2-1; 11 nucleotides line up with TRBD2. The CDR3 spans 16 residues. V lost 6 bases and J lost 7; bases outside the gene matches: 11. Germline CDR1 is KGHSH and CDR2 is LQKENI. CDR3 sequence (DNA): TGTGCCAGCTCTCCCATTAGCGGGAGGGCCAAGAATGAGCAGTTCTTC. Protein sequence: CASSPISGRAKNEQFF.

The V and J genes are TRBV9 and TRBJ1-1, with a possible D match to TRBD1 (5 bases). Germline CDR1 reads SGDLS; CDR2 reads YYNGEE. Trimming cost V 0 bases and J 0 bases, with 12 bases left between them. The CDR3 loop spans 16 amino acids. The CDR3 sequence: CASSVGRGFMNTEAFF. DNA for the CDR3: TGTGCCAGCAGCGTAGGAAGGGGCTTTATGAACACTGAAGCTTTCTTT.

The chain combines TRBV7-2 with TRBJ2-7; TRBD2 matches 12 bases. With V trimmed by 1 base and J by 6 bases, 7 bases remained unmatched. Looked up from germline, CDR1 is SGHTA and CDR2 is FQGNSA. The CDR3 is made up of 16 amino acids. This chain's CDR3 is CASSLGGLAGTVEQYF. The CDR3 region has the DNA TGTGCCAGCAGCTTAGGGGGACTAGCGGGTACGGTCGAGCAGTACTTC.

This chain uses TRBV7-2 with TRBJ1-3; D remains ambiguous. The germline V and J ends were trimmed by 4 bases and 0 bases, with 10 bases remaining between them. The CDR3 is made up of 15 amino acids. The germline V gene has CDR1 SGHTA and CDR2 FQGNSA. The CDR3, as DNA: TGTGCCAGCAGCTACCGAGCGGGCTCTGGAAACACCATATATTTT. Protein sequence: CASSYRAGSGNTIYF.

The chain recombines TRBV27 with TRBJ2-1; TRBD1 matches at 10 bases. The CDR3 contains 18 residues. V lost 5 bases and J lost 4; bases outside the gene matches: 14. CDR1 and CDR2 (germline): MNHEY, SMNVEV (reference sequence). CDR3: CASSPSNRDRGLYNEQFF. CDR3 sequence (DNA): TGTGCCAGCAGTCCATCAAACCGGGACAGGGGTTTGTACAATGAGCAGTTCTTC.

The rearrangement joins TRBV6-1 to TRBJ2-7; 7 nucleotides agree with TRBD1. The CDR3 runs to 13 residues. Losses at the gene ends were 4 bases for V and 2 bases for J; bases not matched to a gene: 2. The germline gives CDR1 MNHNS, CDR2 SASEGT. The CDR3 is CASSGGQTYEQYF. In nucleotides, the CDR3 is TGTGCCAGCAGTGGGGGACAGACCTACGAGCAGTACTTC.